The TCR beta chain under discussion was sequenced for a study of metastatic and nonmetastatic thyroid tumors. On this clone: Additional DNA sequences in this sample encode the identical CDR3.

MiXCR was used by TCRdb to re-call the PCR reads. The sample holds around 7,000 clones, about 32% seen once. The CDR3 spans 13 residues. V was shortened by 1 base and J by 7 bases, with 8 bases between the two germline ends. Nobody among the patients had been given any treatment before thyroid surgery. The V and J genes are TRBV12-3 or TRBV12-4 and TRBJ2-1, with unresolved D. The material sequenced was adjacent normal tissue. The TCR sequence derives from a female donor with papillary thyroid cancer or a benign thyroid nodule (not recorded which). Some clones in this sample may be carry-over from other donors' samples. CDR3 sequence reads: CASSLGLRNEQFF. CDR3 in DNA: TGTGCCAGCAGTTTAGGTTTGAGGAATGAGCAGTTCTTC.